Listed below are T cell receptor beta chains from one sample, sequenced in a study of cytomegalovirus exposure and HLA in healthy donors. Sequencing used immunoSEQ multiplex PCR; TCRdb keeps in-frame clones, though not all of them. This sample has under 200,000 clones, with roughly 13% found just once. Input material: PBMCs. These receptors all stem from a man aged 50 or older in good health and CMV-seropositive. CDR3s include the opening cysteine and the closing phenylalanine or tryptophan. D genes are given only for firm matches. Clone size is not always given. Where it is, it says once, few, many or a class for expanded clones.

clone_size	v_call	j_call	d_call	cdr3_nt	cdr3_aa
few	TRBV5-6	TRBJ2-2	TRBD1	TGTGCCAGCAGCTGGGGATCGGGGACAGGGGATGGCACCGGGGAGCTGTTTTTT	CASSWGSGTGDGTGELFF
few	TRBV6-1	TRBJ1-5	.	TGTGCCAGCAGTGATCCCACAGGGTGGGGTCAGCCCCAGCATTTT	CASSDPTGWGQPQHF
.	TRBV27	TRBJ1-1	.	TGTGCCAGCGGACACCCGAACACTGAAGCTTTCTTT	CASGHPNTEAFF
few	TRBV28	TRBJ2-2	.	TGTGCCAGCAGTTTCCCTTCGCGGAGGGGGAACACCGGGGAGCTGTTTTTT	CASSFPSRRGNTGELFF
.	TRBV7-2	TRBJ2-5	.	TGTGCCAGCAGCTTAGCGCCTCTAGACCAAGAGACCCAGTACTTC	CASSLAPLDQETQYF
.	TRBV5-6	TRBJ2-7	.	TGTGCCAGCAGCTCGGAAAGGAGAGGCGAGCAGTACTTC	CASSSERRGEQYF
few	TRBV30	TRBJ1-1	.	TGTGCCTGGAGTCTAACAGAAAACACTGAAGCTTTCTTT	CAWSLTENTEAFF
few	TRBV6-5	TRBJ1-1	.	TGTGCCAGCGCACAGGGAGGGGGCACTGAAGCTTTCTTT	CASAQGGGTEAFF
.	TRBV5-6	TRBJ2-2	TRBD1	TGTGCCAGCAGCTTGTTGGACAGGGCGAACACCGGGGAGCTGTTTTTT	CASSLLDRANTGELFF
.	TRBV7-6	TRBJ2-1	.	TGTGCCAGCAGCTTCGGACAGATTTACAATGAGCAGTTCTTC	CASSFGQIYNEQFF
.	TRBV6-1	TRBJ2-1	TRBD1	TGTGCCAGCAGGGACAGGGTTTACGGTGAGCAGTTCTTC	CASRDRVYGEQFF
.	TRBV4-3	TRBJ1-5	.	TGCGCCAGCAGCCAAGGGGTGAATAGCAATCAGCCCCAGAATTTT	CASSQGVNSNQPQNF
few	TRBV4-1	TRBJ2-3	TRBD2	TGCGCCAGCAGTCGGACTAGGGGCGGCACAGATACGCAGTATTTT	CASSRTRGGTDTQYF
few	TRBV29-1	TRBJ1-2	.	TGCAGCGTTGAAGAGAAAGGGAGGTTCGGCTACACCTTC	CSVEEKGRFGYTF
.	TRBV9	TRBJ1-4	.	TGTGCCAGCAGCGTAACAGGGATGAACGAAAAACTGTTTTTT	CASSVTGMNEKLFF
.	TRBV6-1	TRBJ2-7	.	TGTGCCAGCACCTTGTGGCAGGGCGTGTACTTC	CASTLWQGVYF
.	TRBV20-1	TRBJ1-6	.	TGCAGTGCTCCCAAGGGGGCCCTCCACTTT	CSAPKGALHF
.	TRBV5-4	TRBJ1-1	TRBD1	TGTGCCAGCAGACCGGGACAGGGAGGGACTGAAGCTTTCTTT	CASRPGQGGTEAFF
medium-sized	TRBV6-1	TRBJ1-5	.	TGTGCCAGCAGTGAATGGGGGGGTTCGGTGTATCAGCCCCAGCATTTT	CASSEWGGSVYQPQHF
few	TRBV5-6	TRBJ2-7	TRBD1	TGTGCCAGCAGCCCCGGACAGGGCCGGCGGAACGAGCAGTACTTC	CASSPGQGRRNEQYF
.	TRBV6-1	TRBJ1-5	.	TGTGCCAGCACAACCCACGGGTCTAGCAATCAGCCCCAGCATTTT	CASTTHGSSNQPQHF
.	TRBV20-1	TRBJ1-2	.	TGCAGTGCTGGGGACATTGGCTACACCTTC	CSAGDIGYTF
few	TRBV5-1	TRBJ2-3	TRBD2	TGCGCCAGCTCCCTGTCGGGGGGGCCGGCAGATACGCAGTATTTT	CASSLSGGPADTQYF
few	TRBV6-6	TRBJ2-1	.	TGTGCCAGCAGTTACAACAGTATGGAGTTCTTC	CASSYNSMEFF
.	TRBV5-4	TRBJ2-3	TRBD2	TGTGCCAGCAGCTTGCTAGCGGGGGGCTCAGATACGCAGTATTTT	CASSLLAGGSDTQYF
.	TRBV6-6	TRBJ1-5	.	TGTGCCAGCAGTTTGGAAACACTAAATCAGCCCCAGCATTTT	CASSLETLNQPQHF
few	TRBV2	TRBJ2-1	TRBD2	TGTGCCAGCACAAGCGGGGACTCCTACAATGAGCAGTTCTTC	CASTSGDSYNEQFF
.	TRBV6-6	TRBJ2-1	TRBD1	TGTGCCAGCAGCGGACAGGGGGCGCGAAATGAGCAGTTCTTC	CASSGQGARNEQFF
.	TRBV30	TRBJ2-3	.	TGTGCCCGGATCTCGGAGGCAAATACGCAGTATTTT	CARISEANTQYF
.	TRBV7-2	TRBJ1-1	.	TGTGCCAGCAGCTTTAGTCCCAACACTGAAGCTTTCTTT	CASSFSPNTEAFF
.	TRBV6-4	TRBJ2-3	.	TGTGCCAGCAGTGACTCTACGGGTAGCACAGATACGCAGTATTTT	CASSDSTGSTDTQYF
.	TRBV29-1	TRBJ1-2	.	TGCAGCACTGGACAAACTAACTATGGCTACACCTTC	CSTGQTNYGYTF
.	TRBV7-2	TRBJ1-4	.	TGTGCCAGCAGCTTTCAAGCAGGGAATGAAAAACTGTTTTTT	CASSFQAGNEKLFF
.	TRBV7-2	TRBJ2-5	.	TGTGCCAGCATCGGAAGGTCGGGGGTTGGTGAGACCCAGTACTTC	CASIGRSGVGETQYF
.	TRBV2	TRBJ1-2	.	TGTGCCAGCAGTGCTTTACAAGCTAACTATGGCTACACCTTC	CASSALQANYGYTF
.	TRBV27	TRBJ2-5	.	TGTGCCAGCAGCCAAGCGGGCGTACGAGAGACCCAGTACTTC	CASSQAGVRETQYF
.	TRBV11-3	TRBJ2-6	TRBD1	TGTGCCAGCAGCCAGAGACAGGGCCCTGGGGCCAACGTCCTGACTTTC	CASSQRQGPGANVLTF
few	TRBV28	TRBJ1-1	.	TGTGCCAGCAGCCTCTATCGGGGGGCATACACTGAAGCTTTCTTT	CASSLYRGAYTEAFF
.	TRBV10-3	TRBJ2-7	.	TGTGCCATCAGTAGAACTCAGGGGTACGAGCAGTACTTC	CAISRTQGYEQYF
.	TRBV10-1	TRBJ2-3	.	TGCGCCAGCAGTACTCCCGCGGACACAGATACGCAGTATTTT	CASSTPADTDTQYF
few	TRBV28	TRBJ1-6	.	TGTGCCAGCCAGGAATTAAGCTCCTATAATTCACCCCTCCACTTT	CASQELSSYNSPLHF
few	TRBV5-1	TRBJ2-5	.	TGCGCCAGCAGCCCCGGGACTCAACAAGAGACCCAGTACTTC	CASSPGTQQETQYF
few	TRBV5-1	TRBJ2-1	.	TGCGCCAGCAGCTTGTCCGGCAGGGTGAATGAGCAGTTCTTC	CASSLSGRVNEQFF
few	TRBV5-4	TRBJ2-5	TRBD1	TGTGCCAGCAGCTTGGCCGCGGGACAGGGGGAGACCCAGTACTTC	CASSLAAGQGETQYF
few	TRBV5-1	TRBJ2-1	.	TGCGCCAGCAGCTTGGCCGGGAGCCTGGCAACCCATGAGCAGTTCTTC	CASSLAGSLATHEQFF
few	TRBV27	TRBJ1-1	TRBD1	TGTGCCAGCAGTTTATGGGGGACAGGTAACACTGAAGCTTTCTTT	CASSLWGTGNTEAFF
.	TRBV7-7	TRBJ1-6	TRBD1	TGTGCTAGCAGCCGTGACAGGGGCTCACCCCTCCACTTT	CASSRDRGSPLHF
.	TRBV5-8	TRBJ2-6	.	TGTGCCAGCAATTCGGGGGTGCGGGCCAACGTCCTGACTTTC	CASNSGVRANVLTF
.	TRBV6-5	TRBJ1-5	.	TGTGCCAGCACATTTAGGAGGGATCAGCCCCAGCATTTT	CASTFRRDQPQHF
.	TRBV6-1	TRBJ2-4	.	TGTGCCAGCAGTGATCCCGGGAAAGGCAAAAACATTCAGTACTTC	CASSDPGKGKNIQYF
.	TRBV5-5	TRBJ1-6	.	TGTGCCAGCAGCCTTGCGGGAGTGGGTAATTCACCCCTCCACTTT	CASSLAGVGNSPLHF
few	TRBV18	TRBJ2-5	.	TGTGCCAGCTCACCAATGGCCCTCTTACGAGGGTCGGGCGAGACCCAGTACTTC	CASSPMALLRGSGETQYF
.	TRBV7-2	TRBJ1-1	.	TGTGCCAGCATTATCTGGAGTGGGACTGAAGCTTTCTTT	CASIIWSGTEAFF
.	TRBV5-1	TRBJ2-3	TRBD1	TGCGCCAGCACCTCCCGGACAGGGGATCCAGATACGCAGTATTTT	CASTSRTGDPDTQYF